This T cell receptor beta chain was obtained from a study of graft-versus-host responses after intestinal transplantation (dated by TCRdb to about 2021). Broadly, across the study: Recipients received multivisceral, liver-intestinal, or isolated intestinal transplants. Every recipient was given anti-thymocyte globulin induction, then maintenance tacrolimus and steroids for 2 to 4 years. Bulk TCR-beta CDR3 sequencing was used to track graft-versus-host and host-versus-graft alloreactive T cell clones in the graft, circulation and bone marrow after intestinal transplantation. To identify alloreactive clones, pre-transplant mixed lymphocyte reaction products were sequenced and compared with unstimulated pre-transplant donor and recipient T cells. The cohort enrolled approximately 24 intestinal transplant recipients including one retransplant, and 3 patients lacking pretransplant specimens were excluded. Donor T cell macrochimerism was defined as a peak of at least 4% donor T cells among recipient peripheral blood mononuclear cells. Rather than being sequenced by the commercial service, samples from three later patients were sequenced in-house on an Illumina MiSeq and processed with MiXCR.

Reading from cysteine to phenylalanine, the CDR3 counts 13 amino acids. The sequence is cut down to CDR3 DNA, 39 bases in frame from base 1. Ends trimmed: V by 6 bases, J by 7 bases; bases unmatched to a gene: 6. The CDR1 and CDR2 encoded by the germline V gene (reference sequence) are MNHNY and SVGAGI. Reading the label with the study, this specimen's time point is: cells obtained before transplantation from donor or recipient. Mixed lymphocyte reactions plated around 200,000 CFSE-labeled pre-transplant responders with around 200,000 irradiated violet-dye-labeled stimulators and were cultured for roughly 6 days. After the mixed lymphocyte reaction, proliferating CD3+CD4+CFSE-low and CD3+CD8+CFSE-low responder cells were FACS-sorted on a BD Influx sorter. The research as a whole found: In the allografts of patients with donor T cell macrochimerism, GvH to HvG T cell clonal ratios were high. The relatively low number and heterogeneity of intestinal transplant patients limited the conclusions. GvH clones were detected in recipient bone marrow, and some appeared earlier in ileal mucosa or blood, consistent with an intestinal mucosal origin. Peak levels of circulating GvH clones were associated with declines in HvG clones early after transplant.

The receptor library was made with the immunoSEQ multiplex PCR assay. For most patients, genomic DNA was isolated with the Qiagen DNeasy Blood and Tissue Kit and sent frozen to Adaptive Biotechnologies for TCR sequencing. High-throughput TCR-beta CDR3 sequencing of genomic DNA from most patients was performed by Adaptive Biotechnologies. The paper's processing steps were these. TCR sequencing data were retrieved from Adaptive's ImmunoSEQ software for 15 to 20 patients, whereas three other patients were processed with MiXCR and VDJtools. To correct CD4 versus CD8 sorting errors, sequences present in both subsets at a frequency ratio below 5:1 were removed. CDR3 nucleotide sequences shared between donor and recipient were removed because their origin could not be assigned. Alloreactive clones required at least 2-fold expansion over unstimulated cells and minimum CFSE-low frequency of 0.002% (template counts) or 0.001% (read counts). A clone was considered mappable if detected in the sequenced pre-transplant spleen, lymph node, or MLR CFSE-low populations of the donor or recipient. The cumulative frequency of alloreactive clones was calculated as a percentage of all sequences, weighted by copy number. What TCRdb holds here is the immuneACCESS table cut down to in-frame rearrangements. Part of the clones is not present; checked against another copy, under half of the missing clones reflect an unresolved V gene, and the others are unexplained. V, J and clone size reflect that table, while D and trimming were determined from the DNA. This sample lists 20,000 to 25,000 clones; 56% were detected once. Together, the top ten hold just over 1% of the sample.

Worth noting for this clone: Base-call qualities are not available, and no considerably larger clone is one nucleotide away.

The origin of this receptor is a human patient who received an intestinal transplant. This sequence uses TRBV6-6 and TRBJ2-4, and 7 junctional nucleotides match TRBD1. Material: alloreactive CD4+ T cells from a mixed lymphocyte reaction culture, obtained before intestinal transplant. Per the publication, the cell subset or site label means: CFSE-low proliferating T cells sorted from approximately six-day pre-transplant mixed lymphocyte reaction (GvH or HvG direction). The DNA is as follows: TGTGCCAGCAGCCGTGGGACAGCCAACATTCAGTACTTC. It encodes CASSRGTANIQYF.